These T cell receptor beta chains were read from a single sample in a study of Ad26.COV2.S vaccination and SARS-CoV-2 variants. Clones were sequenced by immunoSEQ multiplex PCR, and TCRdb holds only the in-frame ones, with some missing. This repertoire shows some 350,000 clones, 90% to 95% found once; its top ten account for 3% to 4%. The source was peripheral blood, collected after recovery from COVID-19. The receptors here all came from a human donor who had recovered from COVID-19. Each CDR3 is given with its conserved first and last residue. D genes are given only for firm matches. The size of a clone is reported for some rows only, either as once, few or many, or as a class for expanded clones.

TRBD1	TRBV6-5	TRBJ2-7	NA	TGTGCCAGCAGGAGGACAGGGAACTACGAGCAGTACTTC	CASRRTGNYEQYF
NA	TRBV5-1	TRBJ2-1	once	TGCGCCAGCAGCTTGGTCCCTAGCAATGAGCAGTTCTTC	CASSLVPSNEQFF
NA	TRBV6-6	TRBJ1-2	NA	TGTGCCAGCAAGTCCTTTGGGCAGAAGGGAGTTTATGGCTACACCTTC	CASKSFGQKGVYGYTF
NA	TRBV14	TRBJ1-2	NA	TGTGCCAGCAGCCCCCAGGGGTACTATGGCTACACCTTC	CASSPQGYYGYTF
TRBD2	TRBV5-4	TRBJ2-6	NA	TGTGCCAGCAGGCCCCGGGAGGGGACTGGGGCCAACGTCCTGACTTTC	CASRPREGTGANVLTF
NA	TRBV7-2	TRBJ2-3	NA	TGTGCCAGCAGCCTTGGACTCGCCGGGGATACGCAGTATTTT	CASSLGLAGDTQYF
NA	TRBV4-2	TRBJ2-3	NA	TGTGCCAGCAGCCAAGATTTCGGCGATACGCAGTATTTT	CASSQDFGDTQYF
NA	TRBV6-2/TRBV6-3	TRBJ1-1	NA	TGTGCCAGCAGTTACCTAGGGACCGAGGGTACTGAAGCTTTCTTT	CASSYLGTEGTEAFF
TRBD2	TRBV10-2	TRBJ2-3	NA	TGCGCCAGCAGTCTGCGGGGGGGTATAGATACGCAGTATTTT	CASSLRGGIDTQYF
TRBD1	TRBV18	TRBJ1-2	once	TGTGCCAGCTCACCACTTCATTTTACTAGGACAGGGGGCCTTGGCTACACCTTC	CASSPLHFTRTGGLGYTF
TRBD2	TRBV28	TRBJ2-3	once	TGTGCCAGCAGTTATGGGACTAGCGGGGCTAGCACAGATACGCAGTATTTT	CASSYGTSGASTDTQYF
TRBD1	TRBV5-6	TRBJ1-2	NA	TGTGCCAGCAGCTTGAGCGCAGGGGGCATCTATGGCTACACCTTC	CASSLSAGGIYGYTF
TRBD1	TRBV7-8	TRBJ2-3	once	TGTGCCAGCAGCTTAGGGGACAGGGGAGTCACAGATACGCAGTATTTT	CASSLGDRGVTDTQYF
NA	TRBV7-9	TRBJ2-7	NA	TGTGCCAGCAGCTTTCCTGCAGGGGAGAGCGAGCAGTACTTC	CASSFPAGESEQYF
NA	TRBV3-1/TRBV3-2	TRBJ2-4	NA	TGTGCCAGCAGCCAAAGGCAGCTACAAAACATTCAGTACTTC	CASSQRQLQNIQYF
TRBD1	TRBV6-5	TRBJ2-7	NA	TGTGCCAGCAGTTTCCTCCCCGGGACAGGGAACGAGCAGTACTTC	CASSFLPGTGNEQYF
TRBD1	TRBV3-1/TRBV3-2	TRBJ1-6	NA	TGTGCCAGCAGCCAAGGACTAGGGGGCGCGGCACCCCTCCACTTT	CASSQGLGGAAPLHF
NA	TRBV2	TRBJ1-2	NA	TGTGCCAGCAGTGAAGTGGGATTTACCTATGGCTACACCTTC	CASSEVGFTYGYTF
NA	TRBV3-1/TRBV3-2	TRBJ2-3	NA	TGTGCCAGCAGCCAAAAGAGCACAGATACGCAGTATTTT	CASSQKSTDTQYF
TRBD2	TRBV3-1/TRBV3-2	TRBJ2-3	once	TGTGCCAGCAGCCAAGAAGGTTCGACTAGCGGGGCAACAGATACGCAGTATTTT	CASSQEGSTSGATDTQYF
NA	TRBV6-2/TRBV6-3	TRBJ1-6	NA	TGTGCCAGCAGTTACGAGGCCAGGTCGGTGTCTCGGCCCCTCCACTTT	CASSYEARSVSRPLHF
TRBD2	TRBV5-1	TRBJ2-1	NA	TGCGCCAGCAGCCCCCCAGCGGGGGGCTACAATGAGCAGTTCTTC	CASSPPAGGYNEQFF
NA	TRBV10-1	TRBJ1-1	NA	TGCGCCAGCAGTATGACAGGGAACACTGAAGCTTTCTTT	CASSMTGNTEAFF
TRBD2	TRBV10-3	TRBJ2-5	NA	TGTGCCATCAGTATTAGAGGCGGGGGGCTAGAGACCCAGTACTTC	CAISIRGGGLETQYF
NA	TRBV18	TRBJ1-5	NA	TGTGCCAGCTCACCACCGGGCACAGGTAGCAATCAGCCCCAGCATTTT	CASSPPGTGSNQPQHF
NA	TRBV2	TRBJ2-3	NA	TGTGCCAGCAGTGACTGGGGCACAGATACGCAGTATTTT	CASSDWGTDTQYF
NA	TRBV10-3	TRBJ2-6	NA	TGTGCCATCAGTGAGTCGCGCAGGGCTGGGGCCAACGTCCTGACTTTC	CAISESRRAGANVLTF
NA	TRBV2	TRBJ1-3	once	TGTGCCAGCAGTGAACAGAGCTCTGGAAACACCATATATTTT	CASSEQSSGNTIYF
NA	TRBV6-2/TRBV6-3	TRBJ2-3	NA	TGTGCCAGCAGTTACTCCCGACTGGGCGGTACGCAGTATTTT	CASSYSRLGGTQYF
NA	TRBV6-4	TRBJ2-3	NA	TGTGCCAGCAGTCCCGATCCAGGCACAGATACGCAGTATTTT	CASSPDPGTDTQYF
NA	TRBV19	TRBJ1-1	NA	TGTGCCAGTAGTATACAGGGTATAATAACTGAAGCTTTCTTT	CASSIQGIITEAFF
TRBD2	TRBV4-1	TRBJ2-3	NA	TGCGCCAGCAGCCAGGGACTAGCGGGGGGGCAAAGCACAGATACGCAGTATTTT	CASSQGLAGGQSTDTQYF
TRBD2	TRBV5-1	TRBJ2-5	NA	TGCGCCAGCAGCTTACGACTAGCGGTGGAAGAGACCCAGTACTTC	CASSLRLAVEETQYF
TRBD2	TRBV9	TRBJ2-7	NA	TGTGCCAGCAGCGTAGGACCTGTGACTAGCGGGGGGTACGAGCAGTACTTC	CASSVGPVTSGGYEQYF
TRBD1	TRBV3-1/TRBV3-2	TRBJ1-2	NA	TGTGCCAGCCGGGACAGAGCTAACTATGGCTACACCTTC	CASRDRANYGYTF
TRBD1	TRBV5-1	TRBJ1-4	NA	TGCGCCAGCAGTCGGACAGGGGTCGAGGGTGTTGAAAAACTGTTTTTT	CASSRTGVEGVEKLFF
NA	TRBV10-2	TRBJ2-1	once	TGCGCCAGCAGGGCCCCTGTGGAGGATGAGCAGTTCTTC	CASRAPVEDEQFF
TRBD2	TRBV4-2	TRBJ2-2	NA	TGTGCCAGCAGACTAGCGGGGGGTCGCAACGGGGAGCTGTTTTTT	CASRLAGGRNGELFF
TRBD2	TRBV2	TRBJ2-5	NA	TGTGCCAGCAGTTTGACTAGCGGGGGGGCCTATGAGACCCAGTACTTC	CASSLTSGGAYETQYF